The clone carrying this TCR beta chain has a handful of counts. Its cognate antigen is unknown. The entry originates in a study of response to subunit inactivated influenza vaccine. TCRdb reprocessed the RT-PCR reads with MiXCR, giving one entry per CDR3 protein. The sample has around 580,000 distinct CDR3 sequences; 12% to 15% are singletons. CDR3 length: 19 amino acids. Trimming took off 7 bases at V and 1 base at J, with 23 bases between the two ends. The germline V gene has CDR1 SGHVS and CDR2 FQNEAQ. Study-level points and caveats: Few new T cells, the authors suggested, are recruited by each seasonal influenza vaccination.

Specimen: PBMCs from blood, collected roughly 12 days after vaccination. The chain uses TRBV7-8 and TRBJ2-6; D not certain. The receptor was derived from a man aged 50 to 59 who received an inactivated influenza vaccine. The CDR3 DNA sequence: TGTGCCAGCAACCCCCACTCGGAGACGTTGGTTTCTGGGGCCAACGTCCTGACTTTC. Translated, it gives CASNPHSETLVSGANVLTF.